One and the same sample provided the 11 T cell receptor beta chains below, sequenced in a study of post-analysis software for immune sequencing data. The TCR beta cDNA libraries carried unique molecular identifiers. TCRdb used MiXCR to reprocess the PCR reads, holding one entry per CDR3 protein. The data show 820,000 or so distinct CDR3 sequences, roughly 50% seen once. General study findings and limits: In patients, about five TRBV segments were more frequent than in controls, with TRBV5-6, TRBV5-1 and TRBV20-1 among them.

What these receptors recognize is not known. Source material: blood. The receptors derive from a girl aged 5 to 17 with multiple sclerosis.

This clonotype was recorded once. V and J are TRBV27 and TRBJ2-4, with TRBD2 identical over 8 bases. The DNA end lines up better with TRBJ2-7; the J call may be wrong. Germline V lookup: CDR1 MNHEY, CDR2 SMNVEV (reference sequence). CDR3 length: 15 amino acids. The DNA for the CDR3 is TGTGCCAGCAGTTCCCCGGGAGCGGGAGCCGGCGAGCAGTACTTC. Its translation: CASSSPGAGAGEQYF.

This clonotype was detected only a few times. J is TRBJ2-7 and V is TRBV7-3; D possibly corresponds to TRBD2 (6 bases). The CDR3 length is 15 residues. Looked up from germline, CDR1 is SGHTA and CDR2 is FQGTGA. Trimming left V 2 bases short and J 2 bases short, with 13 bases between. Here the CDR3 reads CASSLYGGSTYEQYF. The CDR3 coding sequence is TGTGCCAGCAGCTTATACGGGGGAAGCACCTACGAGCAGTACTTC.

The genes are TRBV20-1 and TRBJ1-5; D not certain. CDR3 length equals 13 residues. The V gene lost 0 bases and the J gene lost 11 bases, with 14 bases spanning the gap. Germline V gives CDR1 DFQATT, CDR2 SNEGSKA (reference sequence). The CDR3 reads CSARDTPGRSQHF. The CDR3 DNA reads as TGCAGTGCTAGAGATACCCCAGGTCGTTCCCAGCATTTT.

This clonotype was detected only a few times. The chain combines TRBV29-1 with TRBJ2-5; D is possibly TRBD1 (5 bases). Germline V gives CDR1 SQVTM, CDR2 ANQGSEA. Trimming took off 6 bases at V and 0 bases at J, with 11 bases between the two ends. The CDR3 spans 13 residues. The CDR3 nucleotides read TGCAGCGTACGCCCGGACAACCAAGAGACCCAGTACTTC. It specifies CSVRPDNQETQYF. Full variable domain (missing parts from reference TRBV29-1 and TRBJ2-5): SAVISQKPSRDICQRGTSLTIQCQVDSQVTMMFWYRQQPGQSLTLIATANQGSEATYESGFVIDKFPISRPNLTFSTLTVSNMSPEDSSIYLCSVRPDNQETQYFGPGTRLLVL.

This clonotype was seen a few times. V and J are TRBV25-1 and TRBJ2-4, with TRBD2 matching over 8 bases. The DNA end is a closer match to TRBJ2-7, so the J assignment may be wrong. CDR1 MGHDK and CDR2 SYGVNS come from the germline V gene. The CDR3 totals 15 residues. CDR3 residues: CASSLVRGGFYEQYF. For the CDR3, the DNA is TGTGCCAGCAGTCTAGTTCGGGGGGGATTCTACGAGCAGTACTTC.

Turning to this clonotype: Germline is not matched at one junction end, which may reflect a read error. The V and J genes are TRBV20-1 and TRBJ1-5, with 7 nucleotides matching TRBD1. The CDR3 has 14 residues. Germline V gene data show CDR1 as DFQATT and CDR2 as SNEGSKA (reference sequence). CDR3 sequence: CGAKGQFSNQPQHF. DNA of the CDR3: TGCGGTGCCAAGGGACAGTTTAGCAATCAGCCCCAGCATTTT.

V gene TRBV20-1 combines with J gene TRBJ1-2; tentatively, D is TRBD1 (5 bases). Germline V gene data show CDR1 as DFQATT and CDR2 as SNEGSKA (reference sequence). The CDR3 contains 13 residues. The CDR3 spells CSMLGGANYGYTF. The CDR3 DNA follows: TGCAGCATGCTTGGGGGAGCTAACTATGGCTACACCTTC.

The chain uses TRBV20-1 and TRBJ2-4, with D perhaps given as TRBD1 or TRBD2 (5 bases each). The CDR3 runs 13 residues. The V and J ends lost 6 bases and 3 bases respectively, with 12 bases between them. Germline V gene lookup returns CDR1 DFQATT and CDR2 SNEGSKA (reference sequence). The CDR3, as DNA: TGCAGTGCATTGGGGGATTTCAAAAACATTCAGTACTTC. Its protein product is CSALGDFKNIQYF.

This clonotype was seen a single time. The V call is TRBV6-5, the J call TRBJ2-3; D tentatively fits TRBD1 or TRBD2 (6 bases each). The CDR3 extends over 16 amino acids. Germline V lookup: CDR1 MNHEY, CDR2 SVGAGI. V was pared by 2 bases and J by 6 bases, with 18 bases between. DNA of the CDR3: TGTGCCAGCAGTTACCTTGGACGGGGGCTATGGGATACGCAGTATTTT. This sequence encodes CASSYLGRGLWDTQYF.

This clonotype was picked up a small number of times. The chain has TRBV18 and TRBJ1-1, with D hard to call. Trimming took off 5 bases at V and 4 bases at J, with 14 bases between the two ends. The CDR3 covers 14 residues. Germline V CDR1 and CDR2: KGHSH, LQKENI. CDR3 sequence reads: CASSIGSLGTEAFF. For the CDR3, the DNA is TGTGCCAGCTCAATTGGTAGCCTGGGCACTGAAGCTTTCTTT.

V gene TRBV20-1 combines with J gene TRBJ2-7; D is perhaps TRBD1 (6 bases). V gave up 0 bases and J gave up 2 bases, with 14 bases separating them. The CDR3 loop spans 15 amino acids. Per the germline V gene, CDR1 is DFQATT and CDR2 is SNEGSKA (reference sequence). The CDR3: CSARDRGRDTYEQYF. The CDR3 DNA reads as TGCAGTGCTAGAGACCGGGGCAGGGACACCTACGAGCAGTACTTC.